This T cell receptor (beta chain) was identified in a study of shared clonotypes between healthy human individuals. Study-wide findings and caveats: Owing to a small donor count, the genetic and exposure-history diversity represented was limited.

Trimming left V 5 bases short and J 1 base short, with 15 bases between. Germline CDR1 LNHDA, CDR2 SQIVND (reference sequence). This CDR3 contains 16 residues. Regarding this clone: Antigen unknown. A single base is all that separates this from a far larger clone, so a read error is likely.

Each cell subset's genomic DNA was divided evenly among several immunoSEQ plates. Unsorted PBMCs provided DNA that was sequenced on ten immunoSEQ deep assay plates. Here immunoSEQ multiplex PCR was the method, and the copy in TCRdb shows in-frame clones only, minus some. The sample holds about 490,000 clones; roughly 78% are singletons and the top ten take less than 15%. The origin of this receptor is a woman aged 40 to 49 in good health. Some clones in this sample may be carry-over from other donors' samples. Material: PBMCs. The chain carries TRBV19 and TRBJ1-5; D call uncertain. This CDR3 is CASSLRQQWSNQPQHF. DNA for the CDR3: TGTGCCAGTAGTTTAAGACAACAGTGGAGCAATCAGCCCCAGCATTTT.